This TCR beta chain was found in a study of control samples from healthy donors and cancer patients. Germline V CDR1 and CDR2: MNHEY, SVGAGI. The CDR3 totals 11 residues. Notes on this clone: One end of the junction does not line up with germline, which may come from a read error.

The table came from immunoSEQ multiplex PCR; TCRdb's copy has only in-frame clones and leaves some out. The sample includes 150,000 or so clones, about 87% seen only once; the top ten take approximately 12%. This chain joins TRBV6-5 and TRBJ2-7; a weak D match, TRBD1 (6 bases). The sample comprised blood. The receptor was derived from a man aged 25-45 years in good health. In nucleotides, the CDR3 is TGTGCCAGCAGTCGACGGGACATGCCTGTCTTC. This sequence encodes CASSRRDMPVF.